This T cell receptor (beta chain) was retrieved from a study of blood T cell repertoires in COVID-19 (dated by TCRdb to 2020 to 2021). Broadly, across the study: Samples from collaborators originated in the United States, Italy and Spain and spanned both the acute and convalescent phases of COVID-19. A de-identified subject ID, COVID-19 status, age in years and sex were almost always included in the sample metadata. The samples were drawn from two sources: the first 160 participants of the ongoing ImmuneRACE study, and 1,000 to 1,500 subjects contributed by 6 global collaborators. The repertoires were released in a freely available public database intended as a resource for research on the immune response to SARS-CoV-2. The material from the prospective study consisted of cDNA or gDNA derived from T cells, B-cell-depleted T cells, or PBMCs. Subjects who had been exposed to COVID-19, were actively infected with it, or had recovered from it provided the deeply sampled blood TCRbeta repertoires that made up the dataset. Where HLA class I and class II types were available, the types were taken from metadata supplied by the sample provider, not from assay-based typing. Overall results and qualifications from the work: How much clinical and demographic metadata was included differed by source and by participant, and the metadata was provided uncurated.

The immunoSEQ Assay, a bias-controlled multiplex PCR, was used to amplify TCRbeta CDR3 regions from genomic DNA. Per the authors' processing: Within the assay, amplification of reference gene primers was used to estimate how many nucleated cells each sample contained. To quantify the absolute abundance of each unique TCRbeta CDR3 rearrangement, sequence reads were collapsed and filtered. For each sample, productive Simpson clonality was calculated as the square root of Simpson's diversity index across productive rearrangements. The source is immuneACCESS, and TCRdb retained only in-frame sequences with V and J called. Part of the clones is not carried over; for the studies checked, unresolved V genes explain less than half of this, and the remainder is unexplained. V and J calls plus clone size are reproduced from that table; the DNA served to infer D and trimming. The sample includes more than 150,000 clones, with about four fifths observed a single time. The ten top clones hold around 10% of the sample.

Worth noting for this clone: Its specific antigen is unknown. The record has no base qualities; no much larger clone is one base away.

Participants in the prospective study were enrolled through a virtual design, were aged about 18 to 90 years, and lived in under 25 United States geographic areas. To assign participants to cohorts, the prospective study relied on clinical history that participants themselves reported in a screening survey and a study questionnaire. Recovered participants in ImmuneRACE Cohort 3 were defined as having two consecutive negative NP/OP PCR tests, clearance from a healthcare professional, or resolution of symptoms. In the prospective study, whole blood, serum and a nasopharyngeal or oropharyngeal swab were collected from each participant by mobile phlebotomists. Participants in the prospective study had the option to provide additional blood draws and questionnaires over a roughly 2-month period. Prospective study blood samples were shipped either frozen or at room temperature before DNA extraction.

This sequence was found in a man between 45 and 60 years old who had recovered from COVID-19. Sequenced input: PBMCs or T cells enriched from blood (not recorded which).

The CDR3 region has the sequence CASSQRLADTQYF. In nucleotides, the sequence is TGTGCCAGCAGCCAACGACTAGCGGATACGCAGTATTTT. The V and J segments used are TRBV14 and TRBJ2-3, and 8 junctional nucleotides match TRBD2. Trimming takes 2 bases off V and 6 bases off J; junction bases not matched to a gene: 1. Reading the germline V gene gives CDR1 SGHDN and CDR2 FVKESK. The CDR3 has 13 amino acids, counting the end cysteine and phenylalanine. This entry keeps only the CDR3 DNA: 39 bases, framed from base 1.